These 21 T cell receptor beta chains came from one sample sequenced in a study of cytomegalovirus exposure and HLA in healthy donors. The PCR used 60 Vbeta and 13 Jbeta primers. Sequencing was performed with immunoSEQ multiplex PCR; in TCRdb, only in-frame clones are kept and a portion is missing. This table holds about 180,000 clones, around 80% found once. The sequencing sample was made of PBMCs. The source is a man between 18 and 29 years old in good health and CMV-seronegative.

This chain uses TRBV19 with TRBJ1-1; D may be TRBD1 (6 bases). The ends were cut back, 5 bases at V and 1 base at J, with 11 bases in the middle. This CDR3 spans 14 amino acids. Germline V CDR1 and CDR2: LNHDA, SQIVND (reference sequence). CDR3 sequence (DNA): TGTGCCAGTAGTGAATCAGGGGCGAACACTGAAGCTTTCTTT. Protein product: CASSESGANTEAFF.

This rearrangement joins TRBV6-1 to TRBJ2-7; D perhaps matches TRBD1 (6 bases). The V and J ends lost 11 bases and 3 bases respectively, with 11 bases between them. The CDR3 is 11 residues long. Looked up from germline, CDR1 is MNHNS and CDR2 is SASEGT. The CDR3 DNA reads TGTGCCGCCCGACAGGTCTACGAGCAGTACTTC. Protein product: CAARQVYEQYF.

The J gene is TRBJ1-2, the V gene TRBV2; weak D call: TRBD1 (6 bases). CDR3 length: 18 residues. Germline lookup yields CDR1 SNHLY and CDR2 FYNNEI. V lost 8 bases and J 5 bases, leaving 30 bases between the germline ends. The CDR3: CASRGRGAQGGSFYGYTF. CDR3 DNA: TGTGCCAGCCGGGGACGGGGGGCCCAGGGCGGGAGTTTTTATGGCTACACCTTC.

V gene TRBV19 combines with J gene TRBJ2-5; TRBD2 matches 14 bases. The V gene end was trimmed by 8 bases and the J gene end by 6 bases; junction bases not matched to a gene: 11. The CDR3 covers 16 residues. Per the germline V gene, CDR1 is LNHDA and CDR2 is SQIVND (reference sequence). The CDR3 loop reads CASVGTSGSPRKTQYF. CDR3 DNA sequence: TGTGCCAGTGTAGGGACTAGCGGGAGCCCTCGGAAGACCCAGTACTTC.

This clone was found a few times. The J gene is TRBJ1-2, the V gene TRBV2, with 7 bases fitting TRBD1. V was pared by 10 bases and J by 7 bases, with 3 bases of the junction left unmatched. The CDR3 consists of 10 residues. Per germline, CDR1 SNHLY and CDR2 FYNNEI. The CDR3 DNA reads TGTGCCATCCGGACAGGTGGCTACACCTTC. Translated: CAIRTGGYTF.

The chain uses TRBV28 and TRBJ1-2; tentatively, D is TRBD1 (6 bases). V was cut by 8 bases and J by 4 bases, with 20 bases left in between. Germline loops: CDR1 MDHEN, CDR2 SYDVKM. CDR3 size: 15 residues. The CDR3 DNA reads as TGTGCCAGCTTGGGCGGCGGGGGCAAAATCTATGGCTACACCTTC. Translating gives CASLGGGGKIYGYTF.

CDR3 sequence reads: CASSAGVKTGELFF. The CDR3 nucleotides are TGTGCCAGCAGTGCTGGAGTAAAGACCGGGGAGCTGTTTTTT. The gene calls are TRBV7-9 and TRBJ2-2; unclear D gene. V was clipped by 6 bases and J by 5 bases, with 13 bases between them. Germline-derived CDR1 and CDR2 are SEHNR and FQNEAQ (reference sequence). CDR3 length: 14 amino acids.

This chain connects TRBV5-1 to TRBJ1-1, with 9 bases identical to TRBD1. From germline, CDR1 is SGHRS and CDR2 YFSETQ. The length of the CDR3 is 16 residues. J gave up 4 bases and V 3 bases, and 10 bases lay outside the gene matches. The CDR3 DNA reads as TGCGCCAGCAGCTGGGGGGGGACAGGGTCAGGCACTGAAGCTTTCTTT. Translation gives CASSWGGTGSGTEAFF. The full variable domain, in which reference TRBV5-1 and TRBJ1-1 provide the parts outside the CDR3, is KAGVTQTPRYLIKTRGQQVTLSCSPISGHRSVSWYQQTPGQGLQFLFEYFSETQRNKGNFPGRFSGRQFSNSRSEMNVSTLELGDSALYLCASSWGGTGSGTEAFFGQGTRLTVV.

This clone was detected once. The rearrangement uses TRBV28 and TRBJ1-5; the match to TRBD1 covers 7 bases. The CDR3 is made up of 15 amino acids. Per germline, CDR1 MDHEN and CDR2 SYDVKM. Trimming cost V 8 bases and J 5 bases; bases outside gene matches: 12. CDR3 sequence: CASRAGGVGYQPQHF. The DNA for the CDR3 is TGTGCCAGCCGGGCAGGGGGAGTTGGGTATCAGCCCCAGCATTTT.

This clone was detected only once. The chain couples TRBV6-1 to TRBJ2-5, with D uncertain. The germline V gene encodes CDR1 MNHNS and CDR2 SASEGT. Between the trimmed V and J ends, which lost 4 bases and 2 bases, there was a span of 14 bases. The CDR3 is made up of 15 amino acids. DNA for the CDR3: TGTGCCAGCAGTGGAACCGACACGCCTCAAGAGACCCAGTACTTC. The encoded protein is CASSGTDTPQETQYF.

V usage is TRBV15 and J usage is TRBJ1-4, with D perhaps matching TRBD1 (5 bases). The CDR3 extends over 17 amino acids. Germline assignment: CDR1 LNHNV and CDR2 YYDKDF (reference sequence). The germline V and J ends were trimmed by 0 bases and 0 bases, with 11 bases remaining between them. CDR3 DNA sequence: TGTGCCACCAGCAGAGATCCTGCAGGGCCAACTAATGAAAAACTGTTTTTT. Residues: CATSRDPAGPTNEKLFF.

This chain joins TRBV25-1 and TRBJ2-2, with D tentatively TRBD2 (6 bases). V was shortened by 4 bases and J by 5 bases, with 8 bases between the two germline ends. Looked up from germline, CDR1 is MGHDK and CDR2 is SYGVNS. The CDR3 has 13 residues. The CDR3 nucleotides are TGTGCCAGCAGTGCCCGGGAGACCGGGGAGCTGTTTTTT. This sequence encodes CASSARETGELFF.

This rearrangement joins TRBV18 to TRBJ1-2, with a tentative D call TRBD1 (5 bases). CDR1 and CDR2 from the germline V gene are KGHSH and LQKENI. V was pared by 3 bases and J by 2 bases, with 13 bases between. The length of the CDR3 is 15 residues. CDR3 DNA: TGTGCCAGCTCACCGGGAAAGGGGATGAACTATGGCTACACCTTC. Amino acids: CASSPGKGMNYGYTF. The full variable domain, rest sourced from reference TRBV18 and TRBJ1-2, is NAGVMQNPRHLVRRRGQEARLRCSPMKGHSHVYWYRQLPEEGLKFMVYLQKENIIDESGMPKERFSAEFPKEGPSILRIQQVVRGDSAAYFCASSPGKGMNYGYTFGSGTRLTVV.

This clone was seen a few times. At one boundary the junction diverges from the germline segment, which might be a read error. This rearrangement joins TRBV4-1 to TRBJ2-7; 11 bases match TRBD1. The CDR3 consists of 17 residues. Looked up from germline, CDR1 is MGHRA and CDR2 is YSYEKL. The chain's CDR3 is CASSQHTGTGGSFEQYF. The CDR3, as DNA: TGCGCCAGCAGCCAACACACCGGGACAGGGGGTTCCTTCGAGCAGTACTTC.

The genes are TRBV7-9 and TRBJ2-2; D is ambiguous. Germline lookup yields CDR1 SEHNR and CDR2 FQNEAQ (reference sequence). The CDR3 has 13 residues. Trimming left V 1 base short and J 5 bases short, with 5 bases between. DNA of the CDR3: TGTGCCAGCAGCTTAGGACAAACCGGGGAGCTGTTTTTT. Its translation is CASSLGQTGELFF. The variable domain in full, with the rest retrieved from reference TRBV7-9 and TRBJ2-2, is DTGVSQNPRHKITKRGQNVTFRCDPISEHNRLYWYRQTLGQGPEFLTYFQNEAQLEKSRLLSDRFSAERPKGSFSTLEIQRTEQGDSAMYLCASSLGQTGELFFGEGSRLTVL.

This chain joins TRBV2 and TRBJ1-1, with a weak D call TRBD1 (5 bases). Trimming shortened V by 5 bases and J by 2 bases, and 15 bases separated the two germline ends. The germline V gene has CDR1 SNHLY and CDR2 FYNNEI. The CDR3 loop spans 15 amino acids. The CDR3 protein is CASSRRGTGNTEAFF. The CDR3, as DNA: TGTGCCAGCAGTCGTAGGGGAACAGGTAACACTGAAGCTTTCTTT. The variable domain in full, completed from reference TRBV2 and TRBJ1-1, reads EPEVTQTPSHQVTQMGQEVILRCVPISNHLYFYWYRQILGQKVEFLVSFYNNEISEKSEIFDDQFSVERPDGSNFTLKIRSTKLEDSAMYFCASSRRGTGNTEAFFGQGTRLTVV.

The rearrangement joins TRBV6-5 to TRBJ1-2; the match to TRBD1 covers 9 bases. This CDR3 is built from 14 residues. The germline V gene has CDR1 MNHEY and CDR2 SVGAGI. The junction had 4 bases not matched to a gene; V was cut back by 4 bases and J by 4 bases. This CDR3 reads CASSFGQGFYGYTF. As DNA, the CDR3 is TGTGCCAGCAGTTTCGGACAGGGGTTCTATGGCTACACCTTC.

This chain links TRBV27 with TRBJ1-4; TRBD1 matches at 9 bases. Germline trimming cut 1 base from V and 2 bases from J; bases unmatched to any gene: 2. Germline loops: CDR1 MNHEY, CDR2 SMNVEV (reference sequence). This CDR3 has 16 amino acids. The DNA of the CDR3 is TGTGCCAGCAGTTTATGGGGACAGGGCACTAATGAAAAACTGTTTTTT. Translated, it gives CASSLWGQGTNEKLFF.

This chain links TRBV7-8 with TRBJ2-1, with a possible D match to TRBD2 (5 bases). Germline V gene lookup returns CDR1 SGHVS and CDR2 FQNEAQ. The CDR3 contains 13 residues. Trimming cost V 5 bases and J 7 bases, with 12 bases left between them. The CDR3 DNA sequence: TGTGCCAGCAGCCCCCCTACGGGGAATGAGCAGTTCTTC. Amino acids: CASSPPTGNEQFF.

The gene calls are TRBV30 and TRBJ1-2, with unresolved D. V was shortened by 3 bases and J by 8 bases, with 19 bases between the two germline ends. The CDR3 totals 14 residues. Germline lookup yields CDR1 GTSNPN and CDR2 SVGIG (reference sequence). CDR3 sequence reads: CAWSPGRIPGGYTF. The DNA of the CDR3 is TGTGCCTGGAGCCCCGGCAGGATCCCAGGCGGCTACACCTTC.

This clone was detected only a few times. The chain uses TRBV10-2 and TRBJ2-7, with 7 nucleotides matching TRBD2. CDR1 is WSHSY and CDR2 is SAAADI in the germline V gene. The junction had 6 bases not matched to a gene; V was cut back by 5 bases and J by 5 bases. The CDR3 length is 13 residues. As DNA, the CDR3 is TGCGCCAGCAGTACACTAGCGATCCACGAGCAGTACTTC. Protein sequence: CASSTLAIHEQYF.